The 3 T cell receptor beta chains given below trace back to one sample, sequenced in a study of CD8 T cells in ankylosing spondylitis. Regarding the study as a whole: In ankylosing spondylitis blood, a motif of about 8 highly homologous TCR beta variants appeared characteristic.

TCRdb reprocessed the 5' RACE reads via MiXCR and lists one record per CDR3 protein. Of over 450,000 distinct CDR3 sequences in the sample, roughly 13% were seen once. Their antigen targets remain unknown. Sequencing was done on a sample of blood, either unsorted or a sorted T cell fraction (not recorded which). The receptors were sampled from a male donor with ankylosing spondylitis.

The CDR3: CASLGTASYGYTF. CDR3 sequence (DNA): TGTGCCAGCCTTGGGACAGCGTCCTATGGCTACACCTTC. The chain has TRBV12-3 or TRBV12-4 and TRBJ1-2; 7 bases agree with TRBD1. V was clipped by 8 bases and J by 4 bases; unmatched bases: 7. The CDR3 length is 13 residues.

This clonotype was detected once. Germline is not matched at one junction end, which may reflect a read error. The V gene is TRBV4-1, the J gene TRBJ1-2; D gene ambiguous. The CDR3 runs 14 residues. The germline gives CDR1 MGHRA, CDR2 YSYEKL. CDR3 region: CASGQGYSIYGYTF. For the CDR3, the DNA is TGCGCCAGCGGCCAAGGCTATTCGATCTATGGCTACACCTTC.

This chain links TRBV12-3 or TRBV12-4 with TRBJ2-7, with D unclear. V dropped 7 bases and J dropped 0 bases, with 10 bases sitting between them. CDR3 length equals 13 residues. CDR3 residues: CASTLFPSYEQYF. The CDR3 DNA follows: TGTGCCAGCACCTTATTCCCCTCCTACGAGCAGTACTTC.